This TCR beta chain comes out of a study of glioma-infiltrating T cells. CDR1 and CDR2 from the germline V gene are SQVTM and ANQGSEA. This CDR3 comprises 12 residues. The iRepertoire nested amplicon-rescue multiplex PCR amplified TCR alpha and beta CDR3s from RNA. For one-step reverse transcription and amplification, 100-400 ng of tissue mRNA or PBMC total RNA was used. TCRdb used MiXCR to reprocess the multiplex PCR reads, holding one entry per CDR3 protein. The repertoire includes under 200,000 distinct CDR3 sequences, under 55% of them detected once, and about 5.2% sits in the top ten. Worth noting for this clonotype: An end of the junction does not agree with germline; a read error may underlie this.

Sequencing was carried out using glioma tissue, nonneoplastic brain tissue, or PBMCs (not recorded which). This sequence joins TRBV29-1 and TRBJ1-5; a possible D gene is TRBD1 (6 bases). This clonotype was sampled from a human donor with low-grade glioma or glioblastoma, undergoing nonglioma brain surgery, or in good health (not recorded which). CDR3 residues: CGVGQRNQPQHF. The CDR3 region has the DNA TGCGGCGTAGGACAGCGCAATCAGCCCCAGCATTTT.